The rows below give T cell receptor beta chains drawn from one sample of a study of control samples from healthy donors and cancer patients. The repertoire was sequenced with immunoSEQ multiplex PCR; TCRdb's copy has only in-frame clones and lacks some. The profile covers more than 100,000 clones, with approximately 88% appearing a single time and about 3.2% taken by the ten largest. The sample comprised blood. These receptor sequences come from a man aged 35 to 55 in good health. Each CDR3 is given with its conserved first and last residue. The order of the fields is J gene, V gene, CDR3 protein.

TRBJ2-2	TRBV28	CASMQGLVYTGELFF
TRBJ1-1	TRBV10-3	CAISESLDLNTEAFF
TRBJ2-5	TRBV27	CATSEGGGGKTQYF
TRBJ2-3	TRBV5-1	CASRWNGESGIRTDTQYF
TRBJ1-6	TRBV15	CATSRAKDSPLHF
TRBJ2-5	TRBV6-6	CASTPGGIQETQYF
TRBJ1-2	TRBV24-1	CATSDRGQGYGYTF
TRBJ2-7	TRBV4-2	CASSQDLTGEQYF
TRBJ1-2	TRBV9	CASSRSDLGYTF
TRBJ1-5	TRBV18	CASSRTRLVWHF
TRBJ1-5	TRBV19	CASSIARVGNQPQHF
TRBJ1-3	TRBV5-8	CASSSQGSGNTIYF
TRBJ2-7	TRBV4-3	CASSQTGTRGGGEQYF
TRBJ2-7	TRBV6-5	CASSSGTGGSYEQYF
TRBJ1-2	TRBV5-1	CASSGGGTGYTF
TRBJ1-6	TRBV14	CASSPVSSYNSPLHF
TRBJ2-3	TRBV29-1	CSVDPAGGPTDTQYF
TRBJ1-4	TRBV24-1	CATSEAGASNEKLFF
TRBJ1-6	TRBV4-1	CASSQEATPYNSPLHF
TRBJ2-7	TRBV2	CASSVRTGAYEQYF
TRBJ1-2	TRBV7-9	CASSLERPGADGYTF
TRBJ1-2	TRBV29-1	CSVGDRPNYGYTF
TRBJ1-5	TRBV30	CAWSPWETGQPYSNQPQHF
TRBJ1-2	TRBV4-1	CASSQVPDSNYGYTF
TRBJ1-2	TRBV9	CASSVDEGALGYTF
TRBJ2-1	TRBV7-3	CASSLPSGGEQFF
TRBJ2-5	TRBV6-1	CASSEMGPGETQYF
TRBJ1-6	TRBV7-9	CASSPWDRFHSPLHF
TRBJ1-2	TRBV2	CASRDGNYGYTF
TRBJ2-3	TRBV3-1/TRBV3-2	CASSQRVKGGADTQYF
TRBJ2-2	TRBV3-1/TRBV3-2	CASSIHGTETGELFF
TRBJ2-3	TRBV9	CASSAHVLAGDPDTQYF
TRBJ1-2	TRBV30	CAWSRGTGHNYGYTF
TRBJ2-5	TRBV19	CASSPYWTGGETQYF
TRBJ1-2	TRBV7-2	CASSFYFNRQGVSGYTF
TRBJ1-4	TRBV15	CATSRVAQREKLFF
TRBJ1-2	TRBV30	CAWSVIRGGYGYTF
TRBJ2-1	TRBV6-5	CATRLAGAYNEQFF
TRBJ2-7	TRBV5-1	CASSSLTYTGDRYEQYF